A selection of T cell receptor beta chains follows, all from one sample in a study of CD8+CD57+ T cells in acquired aplastic anemia. In TCRdb, the reads were re-called with MiXCR into one record per CDR3 protein. Among about 81,000 distinct CDR3 sequences listed, 40% to 50% were seen once. The sample was sorted CD4+, CD8+, or CD8+CD57+ T cells (not recorded which) from PBMCs. These receptors were taken from a human donor in good health, serving as a control. Each CDR3 is given with its conserved first and last residue. Fields, in order: CDR3 protein, V gene, D gene, J gene. The D gene is left open where the match is weak.

CDR3aa: CAWSVHGLVAYEQYF
v_gene: TRBV30
d_gene: TRBD2
j_gene: TRBJ2-7

CDR3aa: CSARLGNQPQHF
v_gene: TRBV20-1
d_gene: -
j_gene: TRBJ1-5

CDR3aa: CASSNISGPQHF
v_gene: TRBV7-6
d_gene: -
j_gene: TRBJ1-5

CDR3aa: CASSGGGRGGEQYF
v_gene: TRBV25-1
d_gene: -
j_gene: TRBJ2-7

CDR3aa: CATSRDRGALRYF
v_gene: TRBV24-1
d_gene: TRBD1
j_gene: TRBJ2-7

CDR3aa: CASSPFDGELFF
v_gene: TRBV9
d_gene: -
j_gene: TRBJ2-2

CDR3aa: CSARPRRSPYGQHF
v_gene: TRBV20-1
d_gene: -
j_gene: TRBJ2-7

CDR3aa: CAISARGGWTDTQYF
v_gene: TRBV10-3
d_gene: TRBD2
j_gene: TRBJ2-3

CDR3aa: CASSQEPTRYTEAFF
v_gene: TRBV14
d_gene: -
j_gene: TRBJ1-1

CDR3aa: CATSRDTNSYEQYF
v_gene: TRBV15
d_gene: -
j_gene: TRBJ2-7

CDR3aa: CASRPGQSNSPPHF
v_gene: TRBV12-3/TRBV12-4
d_gene: TRBD1
j_gene: TRBJ1-6

CDR3aa: CASSVMDRDIYEQYF
v_gene: TRBV19
d_gene: TRBD1
j_gene: TRBJ2-7

CDR3aa: CASSPDSLTQPQHF
v_gene: TRBV7-6
d_gene: -
j_gene: TRBJ1-5

CDR3aa: CASSLTAGGNTEAFF
v_gene: TRBV12-3/TRBV12-4
d_gene: TRBD1
j_gene: TRBJ1-1

CDR3aa: CSARVLGQGDTF
v_gene: TRBV20-1
d_gene: TRBD1
j_gene: TRBJ1-2

CDR3aa: CASSSSGTGEYEQYF
v_gene: TRBV7-2
d_gene: -
j_gene: TRBJ2-7

CDR3aa: CASSIRFNAGELFF
v_gene: TRBV2
d_gene: -
j_gene: TRBJ2-2

CDR3aa: CASSQEYETGVGYTF
v_gene: TRBV3-1
d_gene: -
j_gene: TRBJ1-2

CDR3aa: CSVEGGQYNEQFF
v_gene: TRBV29-1
d_gene: -
j_gene: TRBJ2-1

CDR3aa: CASNGGNYGYTF
v_gene: TRBV19
d_gene: -
j_gene: TRBJ1-2

CDR3aa: CASSRGQGGHEQYF
v_gene: TRBV25-1
d_gene: TRBD1
j_gene: TRBJ2-7

CDR3aa: CATSSRGLSYEQYF
v_gene: TRBV15
d_gene: -
j_gene: TRBJ2-7

CDR3aa: CATSTRLAGKAQYF
v_gene: TRBV15
d_gene: TRBD2
j_gene: TRBJ2-5

CDR3aa: CASSETRTVNTEAFF
v_gene: TRBV10-1
d_gene: -
j_gene: TRBJ1-1

CDR3aa: CASSVYSSGRDSSTYEQYF
v_gene: TRBV25-1
d_gene: -
j_gene: TRBJ2-7

CDR3aa: CASRTTDTQYF
v_gene: TRBV10-1
d_gene: -
j_gene: TRBJ2-3

CDR3aa: CASSPSYTF
v_gene: TRBV2
d_gene: -
j_gene: TRBJ1-2

CDR3aa: CASSLSKGGHEKLFF
v_gene: TRBV25-1
d_gene: -
j_gene: TRBJ1-4

CDR3aa: CAWSATGVAYTF
v_gene: TRBV30
d_gene: TRBD1
j_gene: TRBJ1-2

CDR3aa: CASSGGGVTDTQYF
v_gene: TRBV9
d_gene: -
j_gene: TRBJ2-3

CDR3aa: CATSRGGVGDCGYTF
v_gene: TRBV15
d_gene: -
j_gene: TRBJ1-2

CDR3aa: CASSEGQGAYGYTF
v_gene: TRBV2
d_gene: TRBD1
j_gene: TRBJ1-2

CDR3aa: CASSSGGRNTEALF
v_gene: TRBV27
d_gene: TRBD1
j_gene: TRBJ1-1

CDR3aa: CATSRSGITEAFF
v_gene: TRBV15
d_gene: -
j_gene: TRBJ1-1

CDR3aa: CASSHDRGAYEQYF
v_gene: TRBV7-9
d_gene: -
j_gene: TRBJ2-7

CDR3aa: CAWTATGTGDGYTF
v_gene: TRBV30
d_gene: TRBD1
j_gene: TRBJ1-2

CDR3aa: CATGDRGGTDTQYF
v_gene: TRBV19
d_gene: TRBD1
j_gene: TRBJ2-3

CDR3aa: CASSVGGDTQYF
v_gene: TRBV9
d_gene: -
j_gene: TRBJ2-3

CDR3aa: CASSLATYEQYF
v_gene: TRBV5-1
d_gene: -
j_gene: TRBJ2-7

CDR3aa: CSVPSGTNTGELFF
v_gene: TRBV20-1
d_gene: TRBD2
j_gene: TRBJ2-2

CDR3aa: CASSYRGAHYNEQFF
v_gene: TRBV11-2
d_gene: -
j_gene: TRBJ2-1

CDR3aa: CATSDTREGGTDTQYF
v_gene: TRBV24-1
d_gene: -
j_gene: TRBJ2-3

CDR3aa: CASSETSGHYEQYF
v_gene: TRBV6-1
d_gene: TRBD2
j_gene: TRBJ2-7

CDR3aa: CASSLPEVASSTEAFF
v_gene: TRBV5-6
d_gene: -
j_gene: TRBJ1-1

CDR3aa: CASSEEVGPHTYEQYF
v_gene: TRBV6-1
d_gene: -
j_gene: TRBJ2-7

CDR3aa: CASSSGGADQETQYF
v_gene: TRBV10-2
d_gene: TRBD2
j_gene: TRBJ2-5

CDR3aa: CSALTGKSGYTF
v_gene: TRBV20-1
d_gene: TRBD1
j_gene: TRBJ1-2

CDR3aa: CSASPGTGIGEQYF
v_gene: TRBV20-1
d_gene: TRBD1
j_gene: TRBJ2-7

CDR3aa: CASSSNTGTPQHF
v_gene: TRBV7-8
d_gene: -
j_gene: TRBJ1-5

CDR3aa: CASQSLSGNQPQHF
v_gene: TRBV19
d_gene: -
j_gene: TRBJ1-5

CDR3aa: CASSSGGLGDNEQFF
v_gene: TRBV2
d_gene: TRBD2
j_gene: TRBJ2-1

CDR3aa: CSAPRQGILGTEAFF
v_gene: TRBV20-1
d_gene: TRBD1
j_gene: TRBJ1-1

CDR3aa: CASSENPTRRYNEQFF
v_gene: TRBV25-1
d_gene: -
j_gene: TRBJ2-1

CDR3aa: CSARTPGSYEQYF
v_gene: TRBV20-1
d_gene: -
j_gene: TRBJ2-7

CDR3aa: CASSLAQTGPYGYTF
v_gene: TRBV7-9
d_gene: -
j_gene: TRBJ1-2

CDR3aa: CASTWTDSYEQYF
v_gene: TRBV2
d_gene: -
j_gene: TRBJ2-7

CDR3aa: CASRTTTGAGNQPQHF
v_gene: TRBV12-3/TRBV12-4
d_gene: -
j_gene: TRBJ1-5